This TCR beta chain stems from a study of prognosis after radiotherapy for stage I lung cancer. Germline V CDR1 and CDR2: SGHVS, FNYEAQ. The CDR3 length is 16 residues. V was clipped by 6 bases and J by 6 bases; unmatched bases: 14. This clonotype was recorded many times. The genomic DNA TCR beta CDR3 region underwent two rounds of multiplex PCR. It was primers specific to each TRBV and TRBJ gene that first-round PCR used. In TCRdb, the multiplex PCR reads were re-called with MiXCR into one record per CDR3 protein. The repertoire holds some 19,000 distinct CDR3 sequences, approximately 50% seen once, with roughly 33% in the top ten.

Sequencing was performed on PBMCs, taken before or after stereotactic body radiation therapy (not recorded which). The source is a donor older than 45 with non-small cell lung cancer. The chain joins TRBV7-6 to TRBJ2-3; 8 bases match TRBD2. The CDR3 protein is CASRPGVLAVEDTQYF. The CDR3 region has the DNA TGTGCCAGCAGACCTGGGGTACTAGCGGTGGAGGATACGCAGTATTTT. Supplemented by reference TRBV7-6 and TRBJ2-3, the full variable domain reads GAGVSQSPRYKVTKRGQDVALRCDPISGHVSLYWYRQALGQGPEFLTYFNYEAQQDKSGLPNDRFSAERPEGSISTLTIQRTEQRDSAMYRCASRPGVLAVEDTQYFGPGTRLTVL.